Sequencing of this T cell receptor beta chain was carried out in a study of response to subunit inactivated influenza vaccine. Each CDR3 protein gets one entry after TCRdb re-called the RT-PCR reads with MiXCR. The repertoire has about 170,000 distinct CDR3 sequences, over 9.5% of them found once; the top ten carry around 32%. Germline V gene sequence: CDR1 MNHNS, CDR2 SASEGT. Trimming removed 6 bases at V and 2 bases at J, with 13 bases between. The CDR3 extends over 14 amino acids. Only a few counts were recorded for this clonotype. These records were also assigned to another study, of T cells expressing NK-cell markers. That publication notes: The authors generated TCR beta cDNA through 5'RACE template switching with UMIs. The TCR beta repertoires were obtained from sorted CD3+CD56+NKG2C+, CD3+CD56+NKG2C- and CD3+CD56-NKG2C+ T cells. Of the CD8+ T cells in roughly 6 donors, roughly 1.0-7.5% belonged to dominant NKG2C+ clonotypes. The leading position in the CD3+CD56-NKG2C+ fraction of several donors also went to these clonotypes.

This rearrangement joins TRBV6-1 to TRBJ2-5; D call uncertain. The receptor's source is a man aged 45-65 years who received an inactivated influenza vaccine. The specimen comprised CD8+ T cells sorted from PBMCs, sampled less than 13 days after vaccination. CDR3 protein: CASRASTSQETQYF. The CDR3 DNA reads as TGTGCCAGCAGGGCATCAACTTCGCAAGAGACCCAGTACTTC.